These T cell receptor beta chains were read from a single sample in a study of control samples from healthy donors and cancer patients. Clones were sequenced by immunoSEQ multiplex PCR, and TCRdb holds only the in-frame ones, with some missing. This table has 90,000 to 110,000 clones, less than 95% appearing once. The sample taken for sequencing was blood. All receptors come from a human donor in good health. The donor label of this sample is uncertain. Each CDR3 is given with its conserved first and last residue. Fields, in order: clone size, V gene, CDR3 length, CDR3 protein. Clone size is not always given. Where it is, it says once, few, many or a class for expanded clones.

. TRBV13 14 CASSTEDRNTEAFF
. TRBV18 14 CASSWTPNTGELFF
few TRBV6-2/TRBV6-3 15 CASSRDRGDTGELFF
. TRBV6-5 13 CASSFRGNNEQFF
. TRBV2 16 CASSVGTGFGGYGYTF
. TRBV11-2 13 CASSLASTDTQYF
. TRBV18 14 CASSPQAVNTEAFF
. TRBV24-1 15 CATSDTRQGSTEAFF
. TRBV6-6 15 CASSYIAGGPVEQYF
few TRBV19 14 CASSPRQPNQPQHF
few TRBV19 12 CASRSGNTEAFF
. TRBV29-1 14 CSVEADTGANVLTF
. TRBV12-3/TRBV12-4 13 CASRTQGGTEAFF
. TRBV29-1 15 CSVHGTGGVWAEAFF
. TRBV27 15 CASSLSTGGGEKLFF
once TRBV20-1 13 CSASTGRNTEAFF
. TRBV12-3/TRBV12-4 13 CASSLGLNYGYTF
. TRBV19 16 CASSPGTSGGQETQYF
once TRBV3-1/TRBV3-2 15 CASSHTPGGGDGYTF
. TRBV7-9 15 CASSLGQGPTDTQYF
. TRBV24-1 13 CATSRDRDSPLHF
. TRBV18 13 CASSPPPYTEAFF
. TRBV2 13 CASREDRNQPQHF
. TRBV9 16 CASSARDTSSYNEQFF
. TRBV5-1 14 CASSFDGNTGELFF
few TRBV2 15 CASSPNQGIGTEAFF
. TRBV30 15 CAWSKGSLSGNTIYF
. TRBV19 15 CASRPLLGPIYGYTF
. TRBV27 13 CASRGTYNSPLHF
. TRBV5-1 15 CASSHGNNRGYGYTF
. TRBV5-4 16 CASSFGLAGGRYTQYF
. TRBV14 13 CASSQDVQYGYTF
few TRBV9 15 CASSVDPNVGQPQHF
. TRBV3-1/TRBV3-2 16 CASSLQVSGGADTQYF
once TRBV30 15 CAWSVLSFFTDTQYF
. TRBV27 14 CASSQGKGSMGYTF
once TRBV19 13 CASSAKGPTEAFF
. TRBV5-6 18 CASSLRARRTSSSYEQYF
. TRBV7-8 17 CASSSRGGQGQNSPLHF
. TRBV5-4 14 CASSLAPESYEQYF
. TRBV18 14 CASSPPDSYTEAFF
. TRBV19 18 CASSLETGGGLSNQPQHF
. TRBV19 17 CASKTAGSVLSTEKLFF
. TRBV14 15 CASRPWGRGNTEAFF
. TRBV9 16 CASTRSTGGFQETQYF
. TRBV7-9 14 CASSPGTPNSPLHF
few TRBV6-6 16 CASSYSDKAGGNTIYF
. TRBV12-3/TRBV12-4 13 CASGQGADLGYTF
. TRBV6-6 15 CASSYRDRVANEQFF
. TRBV7-2 18 CASSLLGTSGGYTDTQYF